These T cell receptor beta chains were read from a single sample in a study of OX40 agonist ivuxolimab in advanced cancers. The data were produced by immunoSEQ multiplex PCR, yet TCRdb's version contains in-frame clones alone and is incomplete. The sample has roughly 70,000 clones; 85% are singletons. Source: CD4+ or CD8+ T cells sorted from blood, taken in a trial of the OX40 agonist ivuxolimab. These receptors were collected from an adult with an advanced solid tumor such as melanoma, head and neck, liver or kidney cancer. Both conserved end residues are part of each CDR3. The order of the fields is V gene, J gene, clone size, D gene, CDR3 protein, CDR3 DNA. D genes are given only for firm matches. Some rows mark clone size as missing; the rest say once, few, many or name a class of expanded clone.

TRBV29-1	TRBJ1-5	-	TRBD1	CSASGGSSNQPQHF	TGCAGCGCTTCAGGGGGCAGCAGCAATCAGCCCCAGCATTTT
TRBV14	TRBJ2-1	-	-	CASSQVSGEQFF	TGTGCCAGCAGCCAAGTCTCGGGTGAGCAGTTCTTC
TRBV5-6	TRBJ1-6	-	-	CASSLEGRPNSPLHF	TGTGCCAGCAGCCTTGAGGGACGGCCCAATTCACCCCTCCACTTT
TRBV9	TRBJ2-3	-	-	CASSVGGVYTDTQYF	TGTGCCAGCAGCGTAGGAGGGGTCTATACAGATACGCAGTATTTT
TRBV4-1	TRBJ2-2	-	-	CASSHGQITGELFF	TGCGCCAGCAGCCATGGGCAAATCACCGGGGAGCTGTTTTTT
TRBV7-7	TRBJ2-1	once	TRBD1	CASSPPGGEQFF	TGTGCCAGCAGCCCTCCAGGGGGCGAGCAGTTCTTC
TRBV21-1	TRBJ2-2	-	-	CASSKVGGAKDTGELFF	TGTGCCAGCAGCAAAGTTGGGGGGGCAAAGGACACCGGGGAGCTGTTTTTT
TRBV6-1	TRBJ1-5	-	-	CASRRTFDSNQPQHF	TGTGCCAGCAGAAGGACATTCGATAGCAATCAGCCCCAGCATTTT
TRBV4-2	TRBJ2-7	-	TRBD1	CASSQGQGAGEQYF	TGTGCCAGCAGCCAAGGACAGGGGGCTGGCGAGCAGTACTTC
TRBV18	TRBJ1-5	few	-	CASSQFGDQPQHF	TGTGCCAGCTCGCAATTCGGGGATCAGCCCCAGCATTTT
TRBV9	TRBJ2-3	once	-	CASSVWLGAPDTQYF	TGTGCCAGCAGCGTTTGGTTGGGGGCTCCAGATACGCAGTATTTT
TRBV29-1	TRBJ1-2	few	-	CSVSGTQMNYGYTF	TGCAGCGTCTCAGGGACACAGATGAACTATGGCTACACCTTC
TRBV7-3	TRBJ2-2	-	-	CASSSGFGGELFF	TGTGCCAGCAGCTCCGGCTTTGGCGGGGAGCTGTTTTTT
TRBV19	TRBJ2-2	-	-	CASSTPRISGELFF	TGTGCCAGTAGTACCCCCAGGATATCCGGGGAGCTGTTTTTT
TRBV1	TRBJ2-3	-	-	CTSALLGPSTDTQYF	TGCACCAGCGCACTTCTAGGACCGAGCACAGATACGCAGTATTTT
TRBV4-2	TRBJ2-1	-	-	CASSQDGRTKYNEQFF	TGTGCCAGCAGCCAAGACGGGCGGACAAAATACAATGAGCAGTTCTTC
TRBV19	TRBJ2-2	-	TRBD1	CASSDRPNTGELFF	TGTGCCTCCTCGGACAGGCCCAACACCGGGGAGCTGTTTTTT
TRBV7-8	TRBJ1-1	once	-	CASSPTGLIGTEAFF	TGTGCCAGCAGCCCGACGGGTTTGATTGGCACTGAAGCTTTCTTT
TRBV7-6	TRBJ1-1	-	-	CASSFGSMNTEAFF	TGTGCCAGCAGCTTCGGCAGCATGAACACTGAAGCTTTCTTT
TRBV7-8	TRBJ2-7	few	TRBD1	CASSFADRAYEQYF	TGTGCCAGCAGCTTTGCGGACAGGGCCTACGAGCAGTACTTC
TRBV30	TRBJ2-1	-	-	CAWSVWRQSRDNEQFF	TGTGCCTGGAGTGTTTGGCGTCAGTCCAGAGACAATGAGCAGTTCTTC
TRBV11-2	TRBJ2-7	-	-	CASSLEGVTYEQYF	TGTGCCAGCAGCTTAGAAGGGGTGACCTACGAGCAGTACTTC
TRBV28	TRBJ2-1	-	TRBD2	CASSLLPSGPSDEQFF	TGTGCCAGCAGTTTATTGCCTAGCGGGCCCTCAGATGAGCAGTTCTTC
TRBV9	TRBJ2-5	-	TRBD2	CASSVNAGGQETQYF	TGTGCCAGCAGCGTGAATGCGGGGGGACAAGAGACCCAGTACTTC
TRBV10-2	TRBJ2-1	-	TRBD2	CASRISGSMGEQFF	TGCGCCAGCAGAATTAGCGGGAGTATGGGTGAGCAGTTCTTC
TRBV25-1	TRBJ2-7	-	-	CASSEDRGYGSYEQYF	TGTGCCAGCAGTGAGGACAGAGGGTATGGATCCTACGAGCAGTACTTC
TRBV18	TRBJ2-1	-	TRBD1	CASSPLAAQGNEQFF	TGTGCCAGCTCCCCCTTGGCGGCACAGGGGAATGAGCAGTTCTTC
TRBV7-2	TRBJ2-7	-	-	CASSAAGGGDEQYF	TGTGCCAGCAGCGCAGCAGGGGGGGGCGACGAGCAGTACTTC